The rows below give T cell receptor beta chains drawn from one sample of a study of identical twins. TCRdb redid the calling of the 5' RACE reads with MiXCR, one entry per CDR3 protein. The sample has about 520,000 distinct CDR3 sequences; 22% are singletons. This same sample was also taken into another study, of T cells expressing NK-cell markers.

The sequencing sample was made of CD4+ T cells sorted from blood. These TCRs come from a woman between 18 and 29 years old in good health. The CDR3 runs from the conserved cysteine through the conserved F or W. The D gene is left open where the match is weak. Clone size is stated in some rows and not others, as once, few, many or a class when expanded.

>TRBV12-3/TRBV12-4|-|-|TRBJ1-5
CASSFRWDQPQHF
TGTGCCAGCAGTTTTCGTTGGGATCAGCCCCAGCATTTT
>TRBV5-1|-|many|TRBJ1-1
CASSSQGSEAFF
TGCGCCAGCAGCTCGCAAGGTTCTGAAGCTTTCTTT
>TRBV27|TRBD2|-|TRBJ2-7
CASRRTSGGGYEQYF
TGTGCCAGCAGGAGGACTAGCGGGGGGGGCTACGAGCAGTACTTC
>TRBV6-1|TRBD2|-|TRBJ2-1
CASRPLAGANNEQFF
TGTGCCAGCAGGCCCCTAGCGGGGGCAAACAATGAGCAGTTCTTC
>TRBV20-1|-|-|TRBJ1-4
CSARLGEKLFF
TGCAGTGCTAGACTGGGTGAAAAACTGTTTTTT
>TRBV20-1|TRBD1|few|TRBJ2-7
CSAVRDRMYEQYF
TGCAGTGCTGTCCGGGACAGGATGTACGAGCAGTACTTC
>TRBV6-1|-|-|TRBJ2-3
CASREPAKPDTHYF
TGTGCCAGCAGGGAACCGGCCAAACCAGATACGCACTATTTT
>TRBV12-3/TRBV12-4|TRBD2|many|TRBJ2-1
CASSFAVGLGDNEQFF
TGTGCCAGCAGTTTCGCCGTGGGACTAGGAGACAATGAGCAGTTCTTC
>TRBV12-3/TRBV12-4|-|-|TRBJ2-1
CASSTHHITGLEFF
TGTGCCAGCAGTACGCACCACATAACAGGTTTGGAGTTCTTC
>TRBV20-1|-|-|TRBJ2-1
CSARMGGYNEQFF
TGCAGTGCTAGGATGGGGGGCTACAATGAGCAGTTCTTC
>TRBV4-2|-|few|TRBJ1-1
CASSRVLRTARANTEAFF
TGTGCCAGCAGCCGAGTTCTCCGGACGGCTAGAGCTAACACTGAAGCTTTCTTT
>TRBV20-1|TRBD1|few|TRBJ2-6
CSAGDRGSSGANVLTF
TGCAGTGCTGGGGACAGGGGGAGCTCTGGGGCCAACGTCCTGACTTTC
>TRBV12-3/TRBV12-4|-|-|TRBJ2-3
CASSVLKRSTDTQYF
TGTGCCAGCAGTGTCTTGAAGCGGAGCACAGATACGCAGTATTTT
>TRBV9|TRBD1|-|TRBJ2-1
CASSPPTGPNYNEQFF
TGTGCCAGCAGCCCGCCGACAGGGCCCAACTACAATGAGCAGTTCTTC
>TRBV12-3/TRBV12-4|TRBD2|few|TRBJ2-5
CASSPSGNGETQYF
TGTGCCAGCAGTCCTAGCGGGAATGGGGAGACCCAGTACTTC
>TRBV10-3|TRBD2|few|TRBJ2-7
CAISELKLAGQSYEQYF
TGTGCCATCAGTGAGTTGAAACTAGCGGGACAGTCCTACGAGCAGTACTTC
>TRBV7-9|-|few|TRBJ1-2
CATTTPGKRDGYTF
TGTGCCACCACCACTCCCGGAAAACGTGATGGCTACACCTTC
>TRBV6-5|-|few|TRBJ2-5
CASSYEAYQETQYF
TGTGCCAGCAGTTACGAAGCGTACCAAGAGACCCAGTACTTC
>TRBV20-1|-|-|TRBJ2-1
CSARATPGELGNEQFF
TGCAGTGCTAGGGCAACGCCGGGGGAACTGGGCAATGAGCAGTTCTTC
>TRBV6-5|-|few|TRBJ1-2
CASSYAQGVYGYTF
TGTGCCAGCAGTTACGCCCAGGGCGTCTATGGCTACACCTTC
>TRBV5-6|-|many|TRBJ2-5
CASSLARDQETQYF
TGTGCCAGCAGCTTAGCCCGGGATCAAGAGACCCAGTACTTC
>TRBV29-1|TRBD1|-|TRBJ1-1
CSVVQGATEAFF
TGCAGCGTTGTCCAGGGGGCTACTGAAGCTTTCTTT
>TRBV5-1|TRBD1|few|TRBJ1-1
CASSLEVRGRVEAFF
TGCGCCAGCAGCTTGGAGGTCAGGGGGCGCGTTGAAGCTTTCTTT
>TRBV20-1|-|-|TRBJ2-7
CSARVTSISEQYF
TGCAGTGCTAGGGTGACTTCCATCAGCGAGCAGTACTTC
>TRBV6-5|-|-|TRBJ2-3
CASSYSMWGGLSTDTQYF
TGTGCCAGCAGTTACTCGATGTGGGGAGGCCTGAGCACAGATACGCAGTATTTT
>TRBV20-1|-|few|TRBJ2-5
CSARDSGAKTQYF
TGCAGTGCTAGAGATTCGGGGGCTAAGACCCAGTACTTC